This entry concerns a single TCR beta chain. Its target is unknown. This sample was included in a study of type 1 regulatory T cells. Study in general: T-allo10 is a Tr1-enriched, alloantigen-specific CD4 T cell product made in vitro. Findings and caveats of the study: Tr1 cells had a more restricted TCR repertoire than non-Tr1 cells.

TCRdb re-analysed the reads in MiXCR, keeping a single row per CDR3 protein. The sample yields just under 65,000 distinct CDR3 sequences, roughly half seen once. The CDR3 has 16 amino acids. V dropped 5 bases and J dropped 0; count of bases not matched to a gene: 2. The TCR was taken from a human donor in good health. What was sequenced was cultured non-Tr1 T cells, either the whole culture or a sorted T cell fraction (not recorded which). This chain joins TRBV12-3 or TRBV12-4 and TRBJ2-1, with 12 bases matching TRBD2. The DNA for the CDR3 is TGTGCCAGCAGTACTAGCGGGGGGCACTCCTACAATGAGCAGTTCTTC. This sequence encodes CASSTSGGHSYNEQFF.